This TCR beta chain was sequenced in a study of blood T cell repertoires in COVID-19. Study-wide background: From the United States, Italy and Spain came samples of acute and convalescent COVID-19. Nucleic acid was either cDNA or gDNA, and it came from T cells, B-cell-depleted T cells, or PBMCs.

Measured with immunoSEQ multiplex PCR; TCRdb has only the in-frame clones, and not every one. This table has 150,000 to 190,000 clones, around 74% appearing once. Germline V gene lookup returns CDR1 MNHNY and CDR2 SVGAGI (reference sequence). The CDR3 runs 12 residues. V lost 6 bases and J 4 bases, leaving 10 bases between the germline ends. The sequenced sample was peripheral blood. This sequence originates from a woman over 75 with acute or convalescent COVID-19. The chain combines TRBV6-6 with TRBJ2-7; D gene ambiguous. The CDR3 protein is CASRGADYEQYF. The CDR3, as DNA: TGTGCCAGCAGAGGTGCGGATTACGAGCAGTACTTC.